This T cell receptor (beta chain) was identified during a study of early T cells in non-severe SARS-CoV-2 infection. Each CDR3 protein gets one entry after TCRdb re-called the 5' RACE reads with MiXCR. The top ten clones hold 8.5% to 9.5% of a sample with about 57,000 distinct CDR3 sequences, roughly 10% of them seen once. The CDR3 runs 15 residues. Trimming removed 7 bases from V and 5 bases from J, with 21 bases in between. Germline V gene lookup returns CDR1 SEHNR and CDR2 FQNEAQ (reference sequence). This clonotype originated in an adult who was a healthcare worker with PCR-confirmed SARS-CoV-2 infection or an uninfected control (not recorded which). Source material: whole blood. The gene calls are TRBV7-9 and TRBJ2-7; a weak D match, TRBD1 (6 bases). CDR3 coding DNA: TGTGCCAGCACAATGGCAGGGACAAGGGTAAACGAGCAGTACTTC. This translates into CASTMAGTRVNEQYF.